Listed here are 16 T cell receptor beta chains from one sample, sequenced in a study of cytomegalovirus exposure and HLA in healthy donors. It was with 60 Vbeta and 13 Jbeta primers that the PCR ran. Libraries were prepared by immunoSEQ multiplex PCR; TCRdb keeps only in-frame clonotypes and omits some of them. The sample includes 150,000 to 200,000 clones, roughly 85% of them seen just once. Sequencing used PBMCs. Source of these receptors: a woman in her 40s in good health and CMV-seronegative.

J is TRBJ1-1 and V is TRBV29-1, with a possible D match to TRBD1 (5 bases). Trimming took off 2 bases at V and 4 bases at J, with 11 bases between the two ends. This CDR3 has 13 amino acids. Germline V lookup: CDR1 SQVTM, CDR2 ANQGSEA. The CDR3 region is CSVEKGASTEAFF. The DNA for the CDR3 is TGCAGCGTTGAAAAAGGGGCTAGCACTGAAGCTTTCTTT.

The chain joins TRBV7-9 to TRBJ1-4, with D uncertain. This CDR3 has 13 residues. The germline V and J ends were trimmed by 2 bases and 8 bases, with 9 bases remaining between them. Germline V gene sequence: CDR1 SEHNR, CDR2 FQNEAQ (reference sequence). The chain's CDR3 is CASSLLGGEKLFF. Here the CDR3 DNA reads TGTGCCAGCAGCTTACTGGGAGGGGAAAAACTGTTTTTT.

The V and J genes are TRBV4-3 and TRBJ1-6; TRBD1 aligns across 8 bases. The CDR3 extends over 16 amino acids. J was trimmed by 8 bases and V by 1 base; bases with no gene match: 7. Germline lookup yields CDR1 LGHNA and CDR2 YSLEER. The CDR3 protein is CASSQGVGQGYSPLHF. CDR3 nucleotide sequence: TGCGCCAGCAGCCAAGGGGTTGGACAGGGATATTCACCCCTCCACTTT.

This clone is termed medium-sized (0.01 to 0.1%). CDR3 nucleotides: TGTGCCAGTAGTGCCACGGTCAGGCGTACGGTATCTTTCTTT. It is translated as CASSATVRRTVSFF. The gene calls are TRBV19 and TRBJ1-1; no definite D call. The V and J ends lost 5 bases and 12 bases respectively, with 22 bases between them. Germline lookup yields CDR1 LNHDA and CDR2 SQIVND (reference sequence). CDR3 length equals 14 residues.

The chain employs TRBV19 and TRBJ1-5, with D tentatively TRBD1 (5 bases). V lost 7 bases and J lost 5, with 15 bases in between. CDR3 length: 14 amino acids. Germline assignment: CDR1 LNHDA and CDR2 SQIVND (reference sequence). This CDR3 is CASKPGFSDQPQHF. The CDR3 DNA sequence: TGTGCCAGTAAACCAGGGTTTTCGGATCAGCCCCAGCATTTT.

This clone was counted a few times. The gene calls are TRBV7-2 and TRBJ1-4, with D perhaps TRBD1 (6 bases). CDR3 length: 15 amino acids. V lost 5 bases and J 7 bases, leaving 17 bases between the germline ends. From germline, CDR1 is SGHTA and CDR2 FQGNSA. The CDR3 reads CASSTPGVVREKLFF. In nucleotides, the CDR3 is TGTGCCAGCAGCACCCCAGGGGTAGTGCGTGAAAAACTGTTTTTT.

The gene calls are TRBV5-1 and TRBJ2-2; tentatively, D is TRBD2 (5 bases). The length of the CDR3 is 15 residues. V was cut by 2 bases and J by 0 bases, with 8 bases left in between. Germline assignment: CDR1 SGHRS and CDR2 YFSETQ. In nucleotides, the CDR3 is TGCGCCAGCAGCTTAACGGGGACGAACACCGGGGAGCTGTTTTTT. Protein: CASSLTGTNTGELFF.

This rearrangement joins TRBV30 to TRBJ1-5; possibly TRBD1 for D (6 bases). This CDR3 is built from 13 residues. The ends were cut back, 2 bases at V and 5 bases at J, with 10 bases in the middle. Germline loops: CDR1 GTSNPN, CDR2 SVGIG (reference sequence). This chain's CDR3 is CAWSPGVDQPQHF. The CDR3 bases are TGTGCCTGGAGTCCAGGGGTGGATCAGCCCCAGCATTTT.

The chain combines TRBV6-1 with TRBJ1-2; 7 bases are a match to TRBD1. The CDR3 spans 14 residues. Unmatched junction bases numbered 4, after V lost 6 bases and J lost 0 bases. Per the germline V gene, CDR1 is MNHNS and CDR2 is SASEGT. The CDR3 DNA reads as TGTGCCAGCAGGGGACAGCCGGCTAACTATGGCTACACCTTC. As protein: CASRGQPANYGYTF.

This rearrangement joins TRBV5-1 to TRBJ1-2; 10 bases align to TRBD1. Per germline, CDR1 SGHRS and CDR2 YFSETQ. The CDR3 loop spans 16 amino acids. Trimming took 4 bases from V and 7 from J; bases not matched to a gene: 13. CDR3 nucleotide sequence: TGCGCCAGCAGCGTAACCGACAGGGGGCGAGGAGGTGGCTACACCTTC. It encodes CASSVTDRGRGGGYTF.

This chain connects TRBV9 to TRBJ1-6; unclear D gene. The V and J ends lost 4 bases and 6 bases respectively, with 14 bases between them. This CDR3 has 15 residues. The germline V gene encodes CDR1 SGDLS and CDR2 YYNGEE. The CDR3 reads CASSLHQATNSPLHF. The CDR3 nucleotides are TGTGCCAGCAGCCTCCATCAGGCGACTAATTCACCCCTCCACTTT.

The DNA for the CDR3 is TGTGCCAGCTCACCACCTGGGAGCGGGGCCAACGTCCTGACTTTC. It codes for CASSPPGSGANVLTF. V and J are TRBV18 and TRBJ2-6; D is possibly TRBD2 (5 bases). The CDR3 is made up of 15 amino acids. Germline CDR1 reads KGHSH; CDR2 reads LQKENI. V lost 0 bases and J lost 4, with 7 bases in between.

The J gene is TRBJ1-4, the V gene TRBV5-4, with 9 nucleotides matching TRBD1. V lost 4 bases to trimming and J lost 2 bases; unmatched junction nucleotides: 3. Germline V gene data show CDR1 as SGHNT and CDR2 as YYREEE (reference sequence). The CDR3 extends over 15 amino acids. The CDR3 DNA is TGTGCCAGCAGCAAAGGACAGGGGACTAATGAAAAACTGTTTTTT. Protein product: CASSKGQGTNEKLFF.

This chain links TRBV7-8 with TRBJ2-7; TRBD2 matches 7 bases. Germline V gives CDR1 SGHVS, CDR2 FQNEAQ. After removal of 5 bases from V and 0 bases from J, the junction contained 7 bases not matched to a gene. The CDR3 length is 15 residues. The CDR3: CASSPPGLVSYEQYF. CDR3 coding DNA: TGTGCCAGCAGCCCACCCGGACTAGTCTCCTACGAGCAGTACTTC.

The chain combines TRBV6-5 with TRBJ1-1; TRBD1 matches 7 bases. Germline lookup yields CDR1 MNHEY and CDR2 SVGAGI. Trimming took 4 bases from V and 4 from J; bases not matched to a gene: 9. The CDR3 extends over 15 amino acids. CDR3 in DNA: TGTGCCAGCAGTTTGCGACAGGGAAGTATCACTGAAGCTTTCTTT. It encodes CASSLRQGSITEAFF.

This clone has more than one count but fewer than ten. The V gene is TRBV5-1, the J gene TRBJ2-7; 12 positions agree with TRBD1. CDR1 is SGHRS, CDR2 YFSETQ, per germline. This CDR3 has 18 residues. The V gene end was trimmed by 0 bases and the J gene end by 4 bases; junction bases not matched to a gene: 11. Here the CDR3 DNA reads TGCGCCAGCAGCTTGGCGAAAATCGGGACAGGGGGCGCGTACGAGCAGTACTTC. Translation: CASSLAKIGTGGAYEQYF.